This TCR beta chain came from a study of T cells in Graves' hyperthyroidism and ophthalmopathy. This clonotype turned up a few times. Germline V CDR1 and CDR2: MNHNS, SASEGT. The CDR3 runs to 15 residues. The ends were cut back, 1 base at V and 6 bases at J, with 13 bases in the middle. The investigators amplified TCR beta CDR3 regions from RNA transcripts. An initial round of RT-PCR targeting the TCR CDR3 relied on the HTBI primer set. From the multiplex PCR reads, TCRdb called clonotypes with MiXCR, one entry per CDR3 protein. Among about 210,000 distinct CDR3 sequences listed, over 15% were seen once. Any patient presenting with uncontrolled infection, other autoimmune disease, pregnancy or lactation was left out. Diagnoses were established using clinical symptoms, serum thyroxine and TRAb, thyroid ultrasound and orbital computed tomography.

V gene TRBV6-1 combines with J gene TRBJ1-5; D gene ambiguous. This receptor was obtained from a man aged 45-60 years with Graves' hyperthyroidism. Sequencing used blood. CDR3 loop: CASSEEVGVGQPQHF. CDR3 nucleotide sequence: TGTGCCAGCAGTGAAGAGGTCGGCGTCGGTCAGCCCCAGCATTTT.